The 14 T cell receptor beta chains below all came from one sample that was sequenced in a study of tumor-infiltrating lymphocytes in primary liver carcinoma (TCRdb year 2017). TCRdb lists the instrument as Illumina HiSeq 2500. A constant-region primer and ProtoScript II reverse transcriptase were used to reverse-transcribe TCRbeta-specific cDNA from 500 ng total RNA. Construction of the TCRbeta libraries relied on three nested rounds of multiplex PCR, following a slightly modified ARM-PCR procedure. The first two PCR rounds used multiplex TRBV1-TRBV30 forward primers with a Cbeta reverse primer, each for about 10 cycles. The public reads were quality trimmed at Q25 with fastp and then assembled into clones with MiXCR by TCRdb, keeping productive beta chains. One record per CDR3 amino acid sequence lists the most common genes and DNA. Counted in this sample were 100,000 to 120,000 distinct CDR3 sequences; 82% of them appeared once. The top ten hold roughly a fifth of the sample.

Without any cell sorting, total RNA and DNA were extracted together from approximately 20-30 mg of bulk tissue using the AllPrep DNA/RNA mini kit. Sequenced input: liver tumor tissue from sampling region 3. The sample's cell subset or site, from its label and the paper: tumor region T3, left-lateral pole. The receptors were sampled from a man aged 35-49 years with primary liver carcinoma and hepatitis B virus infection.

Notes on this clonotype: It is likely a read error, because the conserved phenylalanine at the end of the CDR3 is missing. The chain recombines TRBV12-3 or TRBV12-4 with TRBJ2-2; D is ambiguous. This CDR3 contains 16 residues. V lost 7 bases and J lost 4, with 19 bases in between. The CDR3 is CASTPPLGSITGELFL. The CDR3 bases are TGTGCCAGCACCCCACCCCTAGGGTCGATCACCGGGGAGCTGTTTCTT.

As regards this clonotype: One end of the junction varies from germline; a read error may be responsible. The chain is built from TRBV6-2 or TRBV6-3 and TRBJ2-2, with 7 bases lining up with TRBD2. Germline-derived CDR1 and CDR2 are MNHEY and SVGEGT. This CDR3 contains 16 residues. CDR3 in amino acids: CASSYSSLAATGELLF. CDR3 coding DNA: TGTGCTAGCAGTTACTCGTCGCTAGCGGCCACCGGGGAGCTGTTATTT.

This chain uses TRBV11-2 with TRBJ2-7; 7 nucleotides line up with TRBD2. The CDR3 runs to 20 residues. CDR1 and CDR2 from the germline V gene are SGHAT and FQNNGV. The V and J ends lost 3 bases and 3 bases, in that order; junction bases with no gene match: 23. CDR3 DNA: TGTGCCAGCAGCTTGAGGGAGGGGAGGATTAGCGGACTCAGCTTCTACGAGCAGTACTTC. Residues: CASSLREGRISGLSFYEQYF.

The CDR3 region has the DNA TGTGCCAGCAGCCCACTATGTAATGAGCAGTTCTTC. This translates into CASSPLCNEQFF. The V gene is TRBV12-3 or TRBV12-4, the J gene TRBJ2-1; no reliable D call. The CDR3 is made up of 12 amino acids. Trimming pared 6 bases from V and 7 bases from J, leaving 10 bases between.

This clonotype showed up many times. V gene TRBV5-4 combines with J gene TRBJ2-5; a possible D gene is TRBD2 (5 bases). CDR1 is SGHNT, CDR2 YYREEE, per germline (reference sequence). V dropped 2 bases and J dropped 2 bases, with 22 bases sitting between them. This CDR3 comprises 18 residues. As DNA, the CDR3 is TGTGCCAGCAGCTTACCAAGGACTCACCGAAAGGCACAAGAGACCCAGTACTTC. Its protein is CASSLPRTHRKAQETQYF.

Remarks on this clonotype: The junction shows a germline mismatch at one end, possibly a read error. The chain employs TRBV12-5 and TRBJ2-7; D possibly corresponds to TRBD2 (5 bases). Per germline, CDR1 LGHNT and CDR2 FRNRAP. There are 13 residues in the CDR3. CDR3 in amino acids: CAGEGTGSYEQYF. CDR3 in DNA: TGCGCCGGTGAGGGTACCGGTTCCTACGAACAGTACTTC.

Here the CDR3 DNA reads TGTGCCAAGCCCATCCCAGGGTTTTGCTACGAGCAGTACTTC. Its translation: CAKPIPGFCYEQYF. The chain combines TRBV9 with TRBJ2-7; TRBD1 is a possible D gene (5 bases). Trimming removed 9 bases from V and 3 bases from J, with 19 bases in between. The CDR3 has 14 amino acids. CDR1 and CDR2 from the germline V gene are SGDLS and YYNGEE.

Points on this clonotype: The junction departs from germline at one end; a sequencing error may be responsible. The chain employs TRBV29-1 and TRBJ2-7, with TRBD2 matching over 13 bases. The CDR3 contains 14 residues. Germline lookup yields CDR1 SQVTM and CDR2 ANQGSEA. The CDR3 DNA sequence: TGTAGGGTCGAGACTAGCGGGAGGTCTGGTGAGCAGTACTTC. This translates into CRVETSGRSGEQYF.

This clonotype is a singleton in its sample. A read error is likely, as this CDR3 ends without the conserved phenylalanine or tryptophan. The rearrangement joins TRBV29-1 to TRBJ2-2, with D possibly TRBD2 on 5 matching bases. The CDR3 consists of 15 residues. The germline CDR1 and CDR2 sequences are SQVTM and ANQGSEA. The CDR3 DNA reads TGCAGCGTTGGGACTCGCGCGGCGAATACCGGGGAGCTGTTTTTA. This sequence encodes CSVGTRAANTGELFL.

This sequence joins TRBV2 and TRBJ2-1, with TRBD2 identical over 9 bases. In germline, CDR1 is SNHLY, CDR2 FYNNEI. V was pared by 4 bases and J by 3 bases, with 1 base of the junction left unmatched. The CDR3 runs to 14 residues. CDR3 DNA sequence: TGTGCCAGCAGTGCACTAGCGGGCTACAATGAGCAGTTCTTC. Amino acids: CASSALAGYNEQFF.

The CDR3 region is CASSPHLESTDTQYF. The CDR3 region has the DNA TGTGCCAGCAGCCCCCATCTAGAAAGCACAGATACGCAGTATTTT. The V and J genes are TRBV7-8 and TRBJ2-3; no clear D. Germline-derived CDR1 and CDR2 are SGHVS and FQNEAQ. The CDR3 extends over 15 amino acids. With 5 bases removed from V and 0 bases from J, the gap between germline ends came to 12 bases.

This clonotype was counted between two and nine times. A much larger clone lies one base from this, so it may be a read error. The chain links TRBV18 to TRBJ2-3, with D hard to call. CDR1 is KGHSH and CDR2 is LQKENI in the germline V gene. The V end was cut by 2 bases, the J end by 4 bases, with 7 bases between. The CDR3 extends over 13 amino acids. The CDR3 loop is CASSPGSADTQYF. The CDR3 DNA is TGTGCCAGCTCACCAGGCAGCGCAGATACGCAGTATTTT.

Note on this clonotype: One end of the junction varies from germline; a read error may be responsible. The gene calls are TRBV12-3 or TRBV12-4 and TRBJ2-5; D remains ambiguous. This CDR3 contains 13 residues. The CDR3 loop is CARSLSGVETQYF. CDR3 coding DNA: TGTGCCAGGAGTTTGTCCGGTGTTGAGACCCAGTACTTC.

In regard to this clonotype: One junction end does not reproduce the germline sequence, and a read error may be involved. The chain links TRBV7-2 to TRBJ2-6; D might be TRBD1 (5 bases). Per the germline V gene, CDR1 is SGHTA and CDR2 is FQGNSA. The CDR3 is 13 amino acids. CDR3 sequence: CATGISGSNVLTF. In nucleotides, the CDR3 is TGTGCCACAGGGATCTCTGGGTCCAACGTCCTGACTTTC.